Each of the 14 T cell receptor beta chains below was sequenced from the same sample in a study of blood T cell repertoires in COVID-19. Sequenced by immunoSEQ multiplex PCR; TCRdb stores in-frame clones only, minus some. The data contain 400,000 to 500,000 clones, 80% to 90% of them singletons. Sequencing was done on a sample of peripheral blood. These receptors were collected from a woman aged 25-40 years with active or convalescent COVID-19.

Here the CDR3 reads CASSGTREPYEQYF. DNA of the CDR3: TGTGCCAGCAGCGGCACCAGGGAACCCTACGAGCAGTACTTC. The rearrangement joins TRBV25-1 to TRBJ2-7; D is possibly TRBD1 (5 bases). V lost 6 bases and J 2 bases, leaving 14 bases between the germline ends. The V gene's germline CDR1 is MGHDK and CDR2 SYGVNS. The CDR3 sequence is 14 residues long.

The J gene is TRBJ2-1, the V gene TRBV5-4; 7 bases agree with TRBD1. The CDR3 covers 15 residues. The ends lost 3 bases at V and 3 bases at J; junction bases unmatched: 6. Germline V CDR1 and CDR2: SGHNT, YYREEE (reference sequence). This CDR3 reads CASSSRDSYYNEQFF. The CDR3 DNA sequence: TGTGCCAGCAGCTCCCGGGACAGCTACTACAATGAGCAGTTCTTC. The full variable domain, in which reference TRBV5-4 and TRBJ2-1 provide the parts outside the CDR3, is ETGVTQSPTHLIKTRGQQVTLRCSSQSGHNTVSWYQQALGQGPQFIFQYYREEENGRGNFPPRFSGLQFPNYSSELNVNALELDDSALYLCASSSRDSYYNEQFFGPGTRLTVL.

V is TRBV30 and J is TRBJ1-2; weak D call: TRBD1 (5 bases). Trimming took 8 bases from V and 10 from J, leaving 14 bases between them. Germline CDR1 GTSNPN, CDR2 SVGIG (reference sequence). The CDR3 totals 10 residues. The CDR3 DNA follows: TGTGCCCAGGGCGGCCCCCCCTACACCTTC. It encodes CAQGGPPYTF. The full variable domain, completed using reference TRBV30 and TRBJ1-2, is SQTIHQWPATLVQPVGSPLSLECTVEGTSNPNLYWYRQAAGRGLQLLFYSVGIGQISSEVPQNLSASRPQDRQFILSSKKLLLSDSGFYLCAQGGPPYTFGSGTRLTVV.

Notes on this clone: Other DNA sequences in this specimen translate into the identical CDR3. The chain employs TRBV5-1 and TRBJ1-4; no clear D gene. V lost 2 bases and J lost 1, with 6 bases in between. CDR1 and CDR2 from the germline V gene are SGHRS and YFSETQ. The CDR3 runs 14 residues. The CDR3 loop is CASSLGGTNEKLFF. The DNA for the CDR3 is TGCGCCAGCAGCTTAGGAGGAACTAATGAAAAACTGTTTTTT.

This clone was recorded a few times. The V call is TRBV21-1, the J call TRBJ1-1; TRBD1, the table's D call, lacks a check against the DNA. TRBV21-1 is an annotated pseudogene. The CDR3 runs to 14 residues. CDR3: CASSNGQGLTEAFF. In DNA form, the CDR3 reads TGTGCCAGCAGCAATGGACAGGGACTCACTGAAGCTTTCTTT.

This sequence joins TRBV19 and TRBJ1-5; TRBD1 might be the D (5 bases). The CDR3 extends over 13 amino acids. V dropped 6 bases and J dropped 7 bases, with 13 bases sitting between them. Germline CDR1 LNHDA, CDR2 SQIVND (reference sequence). In DNA form, the CDR3 reads TGTGCCAGTAGCGGGGGTTACAGACAGCCCCAGCATTTT. Amino acid sequence: CASSGGYRQPQHF.

The chain recombines TRBV6-1 with TRBJ2-7; TRBD2 aligns across 14 bases. The CDR3 is made up of 20 amino acids. Germline values: CDR1 MNHNS, CDR2 SASEGT. V shed 3 bases and J 2 bases; nucleotides not matched to a gene: 15. CDR3 in DNA: TGTGCCAGCAGTGACAGAGCCGGGACTAGCGGGAGTCCGACCCCCTACGAGCAGTACTTC. The encoded protein is CASSDRAGTSGSPTPYEQYF.

The rearrangement joins TRBV5-1 to TRBJ1-2, with D possibly matching TRBD1 (5 bases). Germline CDR1 is SGHRS and CDR2 is YFSETQ. The CDR3 is 14 amino acids. V shed 4 bases and J shed 4 bases, with 14 bases lying between them. The CDR3 reads CASSPAGRAYGYTF. The CDR3 region has the DNA TGCGCCAGCAGCCCCGCGGGACGGGCCTATGGCTACACCTTC.

The chain has TRBV19 and TRBJ1-2; no clear D gene. Trimming left V 2 bases short and J 8 bases short, with 15 bases between. There are 14 residues in the CDR3. CDR1 is LNHDA, CDR2 SQIVND, per germline (reference sequence). In nucleotides, the CDR3 is TGTGCCAGTAGTATACGCCGGGAGGTGGAGGGCTACACCTTC. This translates into CASSIRREVEGYTF.

This clone was observed a handful of times. The V call is TRBV7-9, the J call TRBJ1-4, with TRBD1 identical over 7 bases. This CDR3 is built from 15 residues. Trimming took 5 bases from V and 3 from J; bases not matched to a gene: 6. Germline V gives CDR1 SEHNR, CDR2 FQNEAQ (reference sequence). CDR3 DNA: TGTGCCAGCAGCCCCCGGGACAGTCCTAATGAAAAACTGTTTTTT. It encodes CASSPRDSPNEKLFF.

V is TRBV24-1 and J is TRBJ1-2, with D tentatively TRBD1 (5 bases). The CDR3 length is 11 residues. Trimming shortened V by 9 bases and J by 4 bases, and 8 bases separated the two germline ends. Germline V gene lookup returns CDR1 KGHDR and CDR2 SFDVKD. The chain's CDR3 is CATADSYGYTF. As DNA, the CDR3 is TGTGCCACCGCAGACAGCTATGGCTACACCTTC.

This chain links TRBV9 with TRBJ2-7; no definite D call. Germline CDR1 reads SGDLS; CDR2 reads YYNGEE. The CDR3 contains 14 residues. The ends were cut back, 0 bases at V and 2 bases at J, with 9 bases in the middle. DNA for the CDR3: TGTGCCAGCAGCGTAGGGTTAAGCGCCTACGAGCAGTACTTC. Its translation is CASSVGLSAYEQYF.

The V gene is TRBV19, the J gene TRBJ2-7; the D gene is possibly TRBD1 (6 bases). This CDR3 contains 16 residues. Germline assignment: CDR1 LNHDA and CDR2 SQIVND (reference sequence). Trimming took 5 bases from V and 0 from J, leaving 17 bases between them. The CDR3 DNA sequence: TGTGCCAGTAGTCCCTCCGGGACACTTCGCTCCTACGAGCAGTACTTC. Encoded protein: CASSPSGTLRSYEQYF.

The chain joins TRBV2 to TRBJ1-5; weak D call: TRBD1 (6 bases). The germline V gene has CDR1 SNHLY and CDR2 FYNNEI. The CDR3 contains 16 residues. Trimming took 4 bases from V and 4 from J, leaving 17 bases between them. CDR3 protein: CASSVGSGGLNQPQHF. DNA for the CDR3: TGTGCCAGCAGTGTGGGGTCGGGGGGCTTAAATCAGCCCCAGCATTTT. Filled out from reference TRBV2 and TRBJ1-5, the complete variable domain reads EPEVTQTPSHQVTQMGQEVILRCVPISNHLYFYWYRQILGQKVEFLVSFYNNEISEKSEIFDDQFSVERPDGSNFTLKIRSTKLEDSAMYFCASSVGSGGLNQPQHFGDGTRLSIL.